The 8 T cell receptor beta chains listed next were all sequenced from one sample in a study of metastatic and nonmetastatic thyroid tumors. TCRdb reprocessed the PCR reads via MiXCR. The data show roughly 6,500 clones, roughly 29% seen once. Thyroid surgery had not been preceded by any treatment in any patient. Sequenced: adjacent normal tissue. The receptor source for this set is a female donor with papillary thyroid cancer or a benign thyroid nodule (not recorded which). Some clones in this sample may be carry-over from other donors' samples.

CDR3 DNA: TGTGCCAGCAGCTTGATGGGTTCCTACGAGCAGTACTTC. Protein product: CASSLMGSYEQYF. This sequence joins TRBV5-4 and TRBJ2-7; D remains unclear. Germline V lookup: CDR1 SGHNT, CDR2 YYREEE (reference sequence). The ends were cut back, 1 base at V and 1 base at J, with 6 bases in the middle. The CDR3 covers 13 residues.

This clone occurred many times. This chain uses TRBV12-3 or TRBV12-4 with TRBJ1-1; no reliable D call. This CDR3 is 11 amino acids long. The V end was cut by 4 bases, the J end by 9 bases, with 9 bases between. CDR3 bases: TGTGCCAGCAGTTCACAGAGAAAAGCTTTCTTT. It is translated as CASSSQRKAFF.

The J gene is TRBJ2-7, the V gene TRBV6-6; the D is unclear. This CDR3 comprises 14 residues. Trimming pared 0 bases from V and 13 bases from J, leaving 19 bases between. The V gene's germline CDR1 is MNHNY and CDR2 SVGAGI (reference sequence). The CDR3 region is CASSYSGSLAERYF. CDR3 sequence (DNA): TGTGCCAGCAGTTACTCAGGCTCTCTGGCAGAGAGATACTTC.

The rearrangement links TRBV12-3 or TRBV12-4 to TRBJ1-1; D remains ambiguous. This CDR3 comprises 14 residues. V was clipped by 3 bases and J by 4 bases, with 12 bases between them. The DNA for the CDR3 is TGTGCCAGCAGTTTTCAAGGGTCCGGCACTGAAGCTTTCTTT. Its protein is CASSFQGSGTEAFF.

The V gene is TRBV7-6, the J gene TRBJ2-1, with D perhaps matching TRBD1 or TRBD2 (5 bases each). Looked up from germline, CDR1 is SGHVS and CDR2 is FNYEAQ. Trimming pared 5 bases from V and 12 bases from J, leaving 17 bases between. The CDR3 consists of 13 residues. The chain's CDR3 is CASSPGTPFWQFF. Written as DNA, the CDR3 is TGTGCCAGCAGCCCTGGGACGCCCTTTTGGCAGTTCTTC.

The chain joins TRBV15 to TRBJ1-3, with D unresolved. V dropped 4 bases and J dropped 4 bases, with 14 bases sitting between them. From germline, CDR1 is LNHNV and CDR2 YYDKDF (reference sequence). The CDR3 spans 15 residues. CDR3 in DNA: TGTGCCACCAGCATCGAGAGGTGGCACGGAAACACCATATATTTT. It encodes CATSIERWHGNTIYF.

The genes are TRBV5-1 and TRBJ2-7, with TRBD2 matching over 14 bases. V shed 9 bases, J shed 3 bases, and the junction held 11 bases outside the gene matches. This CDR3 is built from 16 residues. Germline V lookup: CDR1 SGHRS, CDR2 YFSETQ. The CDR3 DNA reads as TGCGCCACCAATCGGACTAGCGGGGGGCCCGACTACGAGCAGTACTTC. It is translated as CATNRTSGGPDYEQYF. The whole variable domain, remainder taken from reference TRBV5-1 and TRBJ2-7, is KAGVTQTPRYLIKTRGQQVTLSCSPISGHRSVSWYQQTPGQGLQFLFEYFSETQRNKGNFPGRFSGRQFSNSRSEMNVSTLELGDSALYLCATNRTSGGPDYEQYFGPGTRLTVT.

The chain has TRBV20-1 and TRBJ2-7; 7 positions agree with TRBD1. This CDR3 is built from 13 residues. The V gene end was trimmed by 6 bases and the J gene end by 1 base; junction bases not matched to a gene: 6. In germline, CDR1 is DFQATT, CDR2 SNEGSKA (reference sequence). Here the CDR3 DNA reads TGCAGTGCCGATAACAGGGGTTCCTACGAGCAGTACTTC. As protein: CSADNRGSYEQYF.